Following are 6 T cell receptor beta chains from one sample sequenced in a study of identical twins. TCRdb itself ran the 5' RACE reads through MiXCR, one entry per CDR3 protein. This sample has approximately 680,000 distinct CDR3 sequences, with about 7.1% found just once. These data also featured in a second study, about yellow fever vaccine responses in identical twins.

Sequencing was performed on PBMCs. The receptors derive from a woman aged 18-35 years in good health.

V and J are TRBV5-1 and TRBJ2-5, with a tentative D call TRBD1 (6 bases). In germline, CDR1 is SGHRS, CDR2 YFSETQ. V lost 1 base, J lost 4 bases, and 8 bases lay in between. The CDR3 length is 13 residues. CDR3 sequence: CASSLRDTETQYF. The CDR3 DNA follows: TGCGCCAGCAGCTTGCGGGACACAGAGACCCAGTACTTC.

This clonotype appeared many times. V usage is TRBV20-1 and J usage is TRBJ2-1, with 9 nucleotides matching TRBD2. CDR3 size: 18 residues. Germline CDR1 is DFQATT and CDR2 is SNEGSKA (reference sequence). Trimming cost V 1 base and J 6 bases; bases outside gene matches: 16. The CDR3: CSARASAGTSSLGNEQFF. The CDR3 DNA reads TGCAGTGCTAGAGCCTCCGCCGGGACTAGCTCATTGGGCAATGAGCAGTTCTTC.

In this sample, this clonotype turned up many times. As DNA, the CDR3 is TGTGCCACCAGTGATCTAAGCTCCTACAATGAGCAGTTCTTC. Protein: CATSDLSSYNEQFF. V is TRBV24-1 and J is TRBJ2-1; D not resolved. Per the germline V gene, CDR1 is KGHDR and CDR2 is SFDVKD. The CDR3 is made up of 14 amino acids. V shed 3 bases and J shed 0 bases, with 5 bases lying between them.

This clonotype was found a few times. The V gene is TRBV20-1, the J gene TRBJ2-7, with TRBD2 matching over 8 bases. With 5 bases clipped from V and 3 bases from J, the junction kept 12 bases outside the gene matches. Germline V gives CDR1 DFQATT, CDR2 SNEGSKA (reference sequence). CDR3 length: 15 residues. The DNA for the CDR3 is TGCAGTGCTCGCTTAGGCGGGGGGAGAGACTACGAGCAGTACTTC. Translated, it gives CSARLGGGRDYEQYF.

This clonotype was counted a few times. This chain joins TRBV6-2 or TRBV6-3 and TRBJ2-3; 12 nucleotides line up with TRBD2. CDR1 is MNHEY, CDR2 SVGEGT, per germline. The V segment lost 0 bases and the J segment 3 bases; nucleotides outside the gene matches: 16. CDR3 length equals 21 residues. CDR3 region: CASSYSSPSGRVIRRTDTQYF. The DNA of the CDR3 is TGTGCCAGCAGTTACTCTTCCCCTAGCGGGAGGGTGATACGGCGGACAGATACGCAGTATTTT.

In this sample, this clonotype turned up a few times. V and J are TRBV20-1 and TRBJ1-6, with no clear D. CDR3 length equals 14 residues. V was shortened by 0 bases and J by 7 bases, with 10 bases between the two germline ends. CDR1 is DFQATT, CDR2 SNEGSKA, per germline (reference sequence). The CDR3 nucleotides read TGCAGTGCTAGAGACATCGGCTCAAATTCACCCCTCCACTTT. Amino acids: CSARDIGSNSPLHF.